These 27 T cell receptor beta chains were sequenced from one sample in a study of shared T cell receptors in the human thymus. Clones were sequenced by immunoSEQ multiplex PCR, and TCRdb holds only the in-frame ones, with some missing. The table shows hundreds of thousands of clones, with approximately 90% occurring only once. These data were likewise used in another study, on human thymus T cells.

Specimen: thymocytes. These receptors were collected from a boy in the first two years of life with a congenital heart defect.

A word on this clone: Within the sample, other DNA sequences also encode this same CDR3. In DNA, the CDR3 is TGTGCCAGCAGTTTAAGAGAGGACACCGGGGAGCTGTTTTTT. Its protein is CASSLREDTGELFF. The rearrangement joins TRBV28 to TRBJ2-2; D remains unclear. This CDR3 contains 14 residues. V was cut by 2 bases and J by 3 bases, with 7 bases left in between. Germline CDR1 MDHEN, CDR2 SYDVKM.

V usage is TRBV7-8 and J usage is TRBJ1-5, with 7 bases matching TRBD1. Germline V lookup: CDR1 SGHVS, CDR2 FQNEAQ. The CDR3 runs to 15 residues. The V segment lost 6 bases and the J segment 0 bases; nucleotides outside the gene matches: 5. CDR3 DNA: TGTGCCAGCAGTACCGGGACAGCTAGCAATCAGCCCCAGCATTTT. Amino acids: CASSTGTASNQPQHF.

This chain connects TRBV15 to TRBJ2-1; TRBD2 aligns across 14 bases. CDR3 size: 16 residues. Germline CDR1 and CDR2: LNHNV and YYDKDF (reference sequence). V trimming: 8 bases; J trimming: 8 bases; junction bases outside the gene matches: 11. CDR3 protein: CATGATSGRVEDEQFF. CDR3 nucleotides: TGTGCCACCGGCGCGACTAGCGGGAGGGTGGAGGATGAGCAGTTCTTC.

This chain joins TRBV7-2 and TRBJ2-7; TRBD2 matches 13 bases. The germline CDR1 and CDR2 sequences are SGHTA and FQGNSA. The junction had 4 bases not matched to a gene; V was cut back by 3 bases and J by 2 bases. There are 16 residues in the CDR3. CDR3 DNA: TGTGCCAGCAGCTTCGAACTAGCGGGAGGGCCCTACGAGCAGTACTTC. Encoded protein: CASSFELAGGPYEQYF.

This clone has only a few counts. The chain is built from TRBV13 and TRBJ1-1; possible D gene TRBD1, 5 bases. Germline CDR1 PRHDT, CDR2 FYEKMQ (reference sequence). This CDR3 comprises 12 residues. The V end lost 5 bases, the J end lost 4 bases, and 8 bases lay between the germline ends. The CDR3 bases are TGTGCCAGCAGCCATAGGGGCACTGAAGCTTTCTTT. As protein: CASSHRGTEAFF. Full variable domain (missing parts from reference TRBV13 and TRBJ1-1): AAGVIQSPRHLIKEKRETATLKCYPIPRHDTVYWYQQGPGQDPQFLISFYEKMQSDKGSIPDRFSAQQFSDYHSELNMSSLELGDSALYFCASSHRGTEAFFGQGTRLTVV.

The gene calls are TRBV29-1 and TRBJ1-2, with D possibly TRBD1 on 6 matching bases. The CDR3 spans 13 residues. Germline CDR1 and CDR2: SQVTM and ANQGSEA. Trimming removed 6 bases from V and 0 bases from J, with 11 bases in between. CDR3 nucleotide sequence: TGCAGCGTGGATCGGACAGCTAACTATGGCTACACCTTC. This translates into CSVDRTANYGYTF.

This chain joins TRBV19 and TRBJ2-2, with a possible D match to TRBD1 (6 bases). V was clipped by 2 bases and J by 6 bases, with 13 bases between them. Germline V gene sequence: CDR1 LNHDA, CDR2 SQIVND (reference sequence). The CDR3 spans 15 residues. CDR3 DNA: TGTGCCAGTAGTATAAAGGACAGCCCCGCCGGGGAGCTGTTTTTT. This translates into CASSIKDSPAGELFF. Supplemented by reference TRBV19 and TRBJ2-2, the full variable domain reads DGGITQSPKYLFRKEGQNVTLSCEQNLNHDAMYWYRQDPGQGLRLIYYSQIVNDFQKGDIAEGYSVSREKKESFPLTVTSAQKNPTAFYLCASSIKDSPAGELFFGEGSRLTVL.

The chain links TRBV4-3 to TRBJ2-5; 15 bases agree with TRBD2. The CDR3 is made up of 19 amino acids. CDR1 is LGHNA and CDR2 is YSLEER in the germline V gene. The ends lost 3 bases at V and 4 bases at J; junction bases unmatched: 12. The chain's CDR3 is CASSHGTGLAGGPGETQYF. The CDR3 DNA reads as TGCGCCAGCAGCCACGGCACCGGACTAGCGGGAGGGCCGGGAGAGACCCAGTACTTC.

This clone has more than one count but fewer than ten. The V call is TRBV5-5, the J call TRBJ2-7; 10 bases are a match to TRBD2. The CDR3 loop spans 15 amino acids. Germline values: CDR1 SGHKS, CDR2 YYEKEE (reference sequence). Losses at the gene ends were 1 base for V and 5 bases for J; bases not matched to a gene: 6. The CDR3 nucleotides read TGTGCCAGCAGCTTGACTAGCGGGACCCCCGACGAGCAGTACTTC. This codes for CASSLTSGTPDEQYF.

The rearrangement uses TRBV7-2 and TRBJ1-1; 9 bases are shared with TRBD1. CDR1 is SGHTA, CDR2 FQGNSA, per germline. The J segment lost 0 bases and the V segment lost 0 bases, leaving 14 bases of the junction unmatched. The CDR3 is 20 residues long. The CDR3 here is CASSLATIRDRVNMNTEAFF. The CDR3 DNA reads as TGTGCCAGCAGCTTAGCCACCATACGGGACAGGGTTAACATGAACACTGAAGCTTTCTTT.

The chain links TRBV18 to TRBJ2-1; 10 bases match TRBD2. CDR1 is KGHSH and CDR2 is LQKENI in the germline V gene. The CDR3 covers 17 residues. J lost 8 bases, V lost 0 bases, and 10 bases had no gene match. The CDR3 reads CASSPPSGAGGPDEQFF. DNA of the CDR3: TGTGCCAGCTCACCACCGAGCGGAGCGGGAGGGCCGGATGAGCAGTTCTTC.

V gene TRBV19 combines with J gene TRBJ2-1, with 7 bases matching TRBD2. After removal of 3 bases from V and 6 bases from J, the junction contained 11 bases not matched to a gene. This CDR3 is built from 16 residues. Germline V gene data show CDR1 as LNHDA and CDR2 as SQIVND (reference sequence). In DNA form, the CDR3 reads TGTGCCAGTAGTATGAATGAAACGGGAGGCGGCAATGAGCAGTTCTTC. Protein product: CASSMNETGGGNEQFF.

V and J are TRBV2 and TRBJ1-3, with D tentatively TRBD1 (5 bases). This CDR3 is 14 amino acids long. Trimming pared 3 bases from V and 8 bases from J, leaving 14 bases between. The germline V gene has CDR1 SNHLY and CDR2 FYNNEI. This CDR3 reads CASSEGKGADTIYF. The CDR3 bases are TGTGCCAGCAGTGAGGGAAAAGGGGCCGACACCATATATTTT.

Only one count was recorded for this clone. The chain recombines TRBV10-3 with TRBJ2-3, with 12 nucleotides matching TRBD1. The germline V gene has CDR1 ENHRY and CDR2 SYGVKD. The CDR3 runs 18 residues. V dropped 5 bases and J dropped 2; count of bases not matched to a gene: 11. CDR3 sequence (DNA): TGTGCCATCAGTTCCGGGACAGGGGGCAAAACGCCCACAGATACGCAGTATTTT. As protein: CAISSGTGGKTPTDTQYF.

The CDR3 is CASSQEGPRRGSHYNQPQHF. In DNA, the CDR3 is TGCGCCAGCAGCCAAGAAGGCCCTCGGAGGGGCAGTCATTACAATCAGCCCCAGCATTTT. The gene calls are TRBV4-3 and TRBJ1-5; TRBD1 is a possible D gene (5 bases). Germline V gene data show CDR1 as LGHNA and CDR2 as YSLEER. The V end was cut by 0 bases, the J end by 3 bases, with 24 bases between. The CDR3 length is 20 residues.

This chain connects TRBV6-5 to TRBJ2-3; 7 positions agree with TRBD2. The CDR3 length is 14 residues. The trim removed 7 bases at V and 4 bases at J, leaving 8 bases unmatched. In germline, CDR1 is MNHEY, CDR2 SVGAGI. The DNA of the CDR3 is TGTGCCAGCAACGGGGGAGGGCCCCCAGATACGCAGTATTTT. Translation gives CASNGGGPPDTQYF.

The V gene is TRBV25-1, the J gene TRBJ2-3; 10 nucleotides line up with TRBD2. V was pared by 4 bases and J by 4 bases, with 14 bases of the junction left unmatched. Germline V CDR1 and CDR2: MGHDK, SYGVNS. The CDR3 runs to 18 residues. The CDR3, as DNA: TGTGCCAGCAGTGCATATAGCGGGAGGTCCCTCGGGCCAGATACGCAGTATTTT. It is translated as CASSAYSGRSLGPDTQYF.

The chain links TRBV4-1 to TRBJ2-1; tentative D call: TRBD2 (6 bases). Germline lookup yields CDR1 MGHRA and CDR2 YSYEKL. The V end lost 4 bases, the J end lost 0 bases, and 13 bases lay between the germline ends. CDR3 length: 16 amino acids. The chain's CDR3 is CASSPQDSGSYNEQFF. The DNA for the CDR3 is TGCGCCAGCAGCCCCCAGGATAGCGGCTCCTACAATGAGCAGTTCTTC.

This clone occurred once. The chain is built from TRBV27 and TRBJ2-7; 11 bases line up with TRBD2. The CDR3 has 16 amino acids. CDR1 and CDR2 from the germline V gene are MNHEY and SMNVEV (reference sequence). The ends lost 4 bases at V and 6 bases at J; junction bases unmatched: 11. CDR3 DNA: TGTGCCAGCAGTTGGCACGTGAGGGGGACTAGCGGCGAGCAGTACTTC. The encoded protein is CASSWHVRGTSGEQYF.

This clone was seen only a few times. CDR3 DNA sequence: TGTGCCAGCAGCTGGCCCCGGGAGCCAAGGCCTCTAATGAACACTGAAGCTTTCTTT. This translates into CASSWPREPRPLMNTEAFF. The rearrangement links TRBV7-8 to TRBJ1-1, with D uncertain. CDR1 is SGHVS, CDR2 FQNEAQ, per germline. Trimming removed 4 bases at V and 0 bases at J, with 24 bases between. The CDR3 is 19 residues long.

This sequence joins TRBV7-8 and TRBJ2-7; no clear D gene. The CDR3 consists of 16 residues. Germline-derived CDR1 and CDR2 are SGHVS and FQNEAQ. With 6 bases removed from V and 2 bases from J, the gap between germline ends came to 20 bases. CDR3 coding DNA: TGTGCCAGCAGTTGGCAGGCAGGAAGGAACCCCTACGAGCAGTACTTC. Its translation is CASSWQAGRNPYEQYF.

The chain uses TRBV27 and TRBJ2-7, with D perhaps matching TRBD1 (7 bases). Germline V gene lookup returns CDR1 MNHEY and CDR2 SMNVEV (reference sequence). V was shortened by 8 bases and J by 4 bases, with 15 bases between the two germline ends. The CDR3 sequence is 13 residues long. For the CDR3, the DNA is TGTGCCAGCCGCGGGACAGACAGTTACGAGCAGTACTTC. This gives the protein CASRGTDSYEQYF.

V gene TRBV6-5 combines with J gene TRBJ1-2; 8 nucleotides line up with TRBD1. The CDR3 has 13 residues. The V segment lost 3 bases and the J segment 8 bases; nucleotides outside the gene matches: 5. Germline CDR1 is MNHEY and CDR2 is SVGAGI. The CDR3 reads CASSYPDREGYTF. CDR3 nucleotide sequence: TGTGCCAGCAGTTATCCGGACAGGGAGGGCTACACCTTC.

V and J are TRBV21-1 and TRBJ2-5; no check of the table's D call, TRBD2, against the DNA was made. TRBV21-1 is assigned pseudogene status. This CDR3 is 16 amino acids long. Written as DNA, the CDR3 is TGTGCCAGCAGCCAAGGTCTTGCGGGAGGGCAAGAGACCCAGTACTTC. Its protein is CASSQGLAGGQETQYF.

The chain has TRBV30 and TRBJ2-7; D possibly corresponds to TRBD1 (7 bases). This CDR3 contains 19 residues. Germline V lookup: CDR1 GTSNPN, CDR2 SVGIG (reference sequence). V was clipped by 3 bases and J by 7 bases, with 34 bases between them. CDR3 nucleotides: TGTGCCTGGAGCACATCCGGCGGAGGGGGCGACTTGGACACGGGGGAGCAGTACTTC. Protein sequence: CAWSTSGGGGDLDTGEQYF.

The chain employs TRBV10-2 and TRBJ2-5, with TRBD2 identical over 13 bases. The J segment lost 5 bases and the V segment lost 8 bases, leaving 14 bases of the junction unmatched. This CDR3 has 17 amino acids. Germline loops: CDR1 WSHSY, CDR2 SAAADI. CDR3 DNA sequence: TGCGCCAGCGGGCTGTCGGGACTAGCGGGAAGGGAGGAGACCCAGTACTTC. Translated, it gives CASGLSGLAGREETQYF.

The genes are TRBV12-5 and TRBJ2-1; 11 bases align to TRBD2. CDR1 LGHNT and CDR2 FRNRAP come from the germline V gene. The CDR3 contains 14 residues. V gave up 3 bases and J gave up 14 bases; unmatched junction bases: 9. The CDR3 region is CASGFGLAGGPKFF. The CDR3 coding sequence is TGTGCTAGTGGTTTCGGACTAGCGGGTGGCCCAAAGTTCTTC.